This T cell receptor beta chain was obtained from a study of shared clonotypes between healthy human individuals. The CDR3 runs 11 residues. V was shortened by 3 bases and J by 11 bases, with 11 bases between the two germline ends. Germline V gene data show CDR1 as SGHTS and CDR2 as YDEGEE. Some clones are missing from TCRdb's copy, which holds only in-frame ones; the method was immunoSEQ multiplex PCR. Among approximately 2.1 million clones listed, just over 90% were seen once. This clone was detected only once. The V and J genes are TRBV5-8 and TRBJ1-1, with D possibly being TRBD1 (6 bases). The sequence was obtained from a man in his late teens or twenties in good health. Some clones in this sample may be carry-over from other donors' samples. The sample comprised naive CD4+ T cells from PBMCs. Stated subset: CD45RA+ positively selected. The CDR3 nucleotides read TGTGCCAGCAGCTCTCAGGGGCAGGCTTTCTTT. Protein product: CASSSQGQAFF.